Below, 26 T cell receptor beta chains from the same sample are listed, as sequenced in a study of CD8 T cells in ankylosing spondylitis. TCRdb passed the 5' RACE reads through MiXCR, listing each CDR3 protein once. Among about 88,000 distinct CDR3 sequences, approximately 30% were seen once, and the ten largest hold 55% to 75%. Sample: blood, either unsorted or a sorted T cell fraction (not recorded which). These receptor sequences come from a male donor with ankylosing spondylitis or in good health (not recorded which).

The V and J genes are TRBV5-1 and TRBJ1-5; D remains unclear. V gave up 2 bases and J gave up 7 bases, with 10 bases separating them. The V gene's germline CDR1 is SGHRS and CDR2 YFSETQ. This CDR3 has 13 residues. The CDR3 spells CASSFDGLQPQHF. As DNA, the CDR3 is TGCGCCAGCAGCTTTGATGGATTACAGCCCCAGCATTTT.

The chain links TRBV7-6 to TRBJ1-6; maybe TRBD1 (6 bases). CDR1 is SGHVS, CDR2 FNYEAQ, per germline. V lost 3 bases, J lost 7 bases, and 10 bases lay in between. The CDR3 sequence is 14 residues long. CDR3 bases: TGTGCCAGCAGCTTCACAGGGAACAATTCACCCCTCCACTTT. As protein: CASSFTGNNSPLHF.

This clonotype was observed a few times. The chain is built from TRBV7-2 and TRBJ2-7; unclear D gene. The CDR3 covers 13 residues. Germline lookup yields CDR1 SGHTA and CDR2 FQGNSA. Trimming left V 2 bases short and J 12 bases short, with 17 bases between. CDR3 protein: CASSLRSSENRYF. CDR3 in DNA: TGTGCCAGCAGCTTACGGTCATCCGAGAACCGGTACTTC.

This clonotype turned up a few times. The chain joins TRBV3-1 to TRBJ2-7, with TRBD1 matching over 10 bases. Germline V gene data show CDR1 as LGHDT and CDR2 as YNNKEL (reference sequence). The CDR3 runs 15 residues. V dropped 2 bases and J dropped 7; count of bases not matched to a gene: 8. CDR3 nucleotide sequence: TGTGCCAGCAGCCAAACGGGACAGGGGTCTCGGGAGCAGTACGTC. Translated: CASSQTGQGSREQYV.

This clonotype was counted between two and nine times. The rearrangement joins TRBV20-1 to TRBJ2-7; the match to TRBD1 covers 9 bases. CDR1 is DFQATT, CDR2 SNEGSKA, per germline (reference sequence). This CDR3 is built from 14 residues. Trimming cost V 0 bases and J 10 bases; bases outside gene matches: 10. CDR3 sequence: CSARDDGTGRVQYV. CDR3 nucleotide sequence: TGCAGTGCTAGAGATGATGGGACAGGGAGGGTTCAGTACGTC.

This clonotype was seen more than once but under ten times. J is TRBJ2-2 and V is TRBV18, with a weak D call TRBD2 (6 bases). The germline gives CDR1 KGHSH, CDR2 LQKENI. This CDR3 contains 16 residues. V lost 3 bases and J lost 4, with 15 bases in between. The CDR3 loop reads CASSPRGSGVTGELFF. CDR3 nucleotides: TGTGCCAGCTCACCCCGCGGTAGCGGAGTCACCGGGGAGCTGTTTTTT.

This clonotype appeared a few times. V is TRBV20-1 and J is TRBJ1-5; no clear D gene. The CDR3 length is 13 residues. The germline CDR1 and CDR2 sequences are DFQATT and SNEGSKA (reference sequence). V lost 3 bases to trimming and J lost 3 bases, with 9 bases between them. CDR3 amino acids: CSASGEINQPQHF. CDR3 nucleotide sequence: TGCAGTGCTAGTGGAGAAATCAATCAGCCCCAGCATTTT.

The chain has TRBV24-1 and TRBJ2-3; TRBD1 or TRBD2 may be the D gene (5 bases each). The CDR3 totals 16 residues. Per the germline V gene, CDR1 is KGHDR and CDR2 is SFDVKD. With 3 bases removed from V and 0 bases from J, the gap between germline ends came to 12 bases. DNA of the CDR3: TGTGCCACCAGTGATCCAGGGACCGCTAGCACAGATACGCAGTATTTT. It codes for CATSDPGTASTDTQYF.

This sequence joins TRBV3-1 and TRBJ1-4; unclear D gene. V lost 5 bases and J 6 bases, leaving 13 bases between the germline ends. CDR1 and CDR2 from the germline V gene are LGHDT and YNNKEL (reference sequence). This CDR3 region has 14 residues. The CDR3 loop reads CASSNPGEYEKLFF. CDR3 sequence (DNA): TGTGCCAGCAGCAACCCCGGGGAGTATGAAAAACTGTTTTTT.

This sequence joins TRBV27 and TRBJ1-2; 10 nucleotides line up with TRBD1. CDR3 length equals 14 residues. CDR1 MNHEY and CDR2 SMNVEV come from the germline V gene (reference sequence). The junction had 6 bases not matched to a gene; V was cut back by 5 bases and J by 6 bases. The DNA for the CDR3 is TGTGCCAGCAGTACCCGACAGGGGGCGAATGGCTACACCTTC. It specifies CASSTRQGANGYTF.

The chain carries TRBV4-1 and TRBJ1-1, with TRBD1 matching over 9 bases. This CDR3 is built from 14 residues. Trimming cost V 1 base and J 6 bases; bases outside gene matches: 3. CDR1 and CDR2 from the germline V gene are MGHRA and YSYEKL. The CDR3 bases are TGCGCCAGCAGCCAAGTCACAGGGGGCCCTGAAGCTTTCTTT. Residues: CASSQVTGGPEAFF.

This clonotype was recorded a few times. This chain uses TRBV12-3 or TRBV12-4 with TRBJ2-1; 8 bases map to TRBD1. Trimming removed 11 bases from V and 7 bases from J; junction bases left unmatched: 10. This CDR3 spans 13 amino acids. Here the CDR3 reads CAGQDRDGNEQFF. The CDR3 DNA reads TGTGCCGGGCAGGACAGGGATGGGAATGAGCAGTTCTTC.

This clonotype was recorded at least ten times. The V gene is TRBV7-6, the J gene TRBJ2-2; D is undetermined. This CDR3 region has 11 residues. CDR1 is SGHVS and CDR2 is FNYEAQ in the germline V gene. Trimming removed 5 bases from V and 6 bases from J, with 4 bases in between. CDR3: CASSNSGELFF. DNA of the CDR3: TGTGCCAGCAGCAATTCCGGGGAGCTGTTTTTT.

This sequence joins TRBV28 and TRBJ2-5; 10 bases map to TRBD1. V was pared by 6 bases and J by 5 bases, with 3 bases of the junction left unmatched. This CDR3 is 13 amino acids long. Per germline, CDR1 MDHEN and CDR2 SYDVKM. CDR3 sequence (DNA): TGTGCCAGCAGGACAGGGGGCAGGGAGACCCAGTACTTC. It encodes CASRTGGRETQYF.

V and J are TRBV7-2 and TRBJ2-5, with 8 nucleotides matching TRBD2. Germline V CDR1 and CDR2: SGHTA, FQGNSA. This CDR3 spans 14 amino acids. V shed 4 bases and J 4 bases; nucleotides not matched to a gene: 5. CDR3 sequence reads: CASSSGLVLETQYF. The CDR3 region has the DNA TGTGCCAGCAGCTCGGGACTAGTGTTAGAGACCCAGTACTTC.

The sample holds a few counts of this clonotype. The chain employs TRBV20-1 and TRBJ1-1; TRBD1 matches at 7 bases. V trimming: 4 bases; J trimming: 8 bases; junction bases outside the gene matches: 7. Germline V lookup: CDR1 DFQATT, CDR2 SNEGSKA (reference sequence). The CDR3 spans 12 residues. The CDR3 region is CSATRTGGEAFF. In nucleotides, the CDR3 is TGCAGTGCTACACGGACAGGAGGGGAAGCTTTCTTT.

This clonotype was detected a few times. The V call is TRBV19, the J call TRBJ1-2; 10 bases match TRBD1. The V and J ends lost 7 bases and 5 bases, in that order; junction bases with no gene match: 10. The CDR3 has 15 residues. The V gene's germline CDR1 is LNHDA and CDR2 SQIVND (reference sequence). The CDR3 DNA is TGTGCCAGTACCGCTAACCGGGACAGGGGATATGGCTACACCTTC. Its translation: CASTANRDRGYGYTF.

This clonotype was counted a few times. The chain recombines TRBV20-1 with TRBJ2-5; D is ambiguous. Germline V gives CDR1 DFQATT, CDR2 SNEGSKA (reference sequence). Trimming left V 6 bases short and J 1 base short, with 6 bases between. The CDR3 is 11 residues long. In DNA form, the CDR3 reads TGCAGTGCGAGAATCCAAGAGACCCAGTACTTC. Amino acid sequence: CSARIQETQYF.

This chain connects TRBV7-8 to TRBJ1-1; 8 bases agree with TRBD1. The CDR3 covers 12 residues. CDR1 is SGHVS, CDR2 FQNEAQ, per germline. J was trimmed by 9 bases and V by 5 bases; bases with no gene match: 5. The CDR3 region has the DNA TGTGCCAGCAGCATAGGACAGGGTAAAGCTTTCTTT. Protein: CASSIGQGKAFF.

J is TRBJ2-1 and V is TRBV4-1; possible D gene TRBD2, 5 bases. Germline CDR1 MGHRA, CDR2 YSYEKL. V was shortened by 1 base and J by 0 bases, with 13 bases between the two germline ends. This CDR3 contains 17 residues. CDR3: CASSQGGRRSSYNEQFF. The CDR3 DNA reads as TGCGCCAGCAGCCAAGGTGGACGGAGGAGCTCCTACAATGAGCAGTTCTTC.

This chain joins TRBV29-1 and TRBJ1-1; D is possibly TRBD1 (6 bases). Germline CDR1 reads SQVTM; CDR2 reads ANQGSEA. Trimming cost V 7 bases and J 6 bases, with 15 bases left between them. This CDR3 comprises 12 residues. The CDR3 is CSASGTMAEAFF. DNA for the CDR3: TGCAGCGCTTCCGGGACAATGGCTGAAGCTTTCTTT. Full variable domain (outside the CDR3, taken from reference TRBV29-1 and TRBJ1-1): SAVISQKPSRDICQRGTSLTIQCQVDSQVTMMFWYRQQPGQSLTLIATANQGSEATYESGFVIDKFPISRPNLTFSTLTVSNMSPEDSSIYLCSASGTMAEAFFGQGTRLTVV.

This clonotype turned up a few times. The V call is TRBV20-1, the J call TRBJ2-1; D gene unclear. The germline CDR1 and CDR2 sequences are DFQATT and SNEGSKA (reference sequence). CDR3 size: 14 residues. V was trimmed by 0 bases and J by 6 bases, leaving 12 bases between them. The CDR3 is CSARDFSPPNEQFF. CDR3 nucleotide sequence: TGCAGTGCTAGAGACTTTAGCCCCCCCAATGAGCAGTTCTTC.

This clonotype turned up a few times. The chain links TRBV9 to TRBJ2-3, with 10 bases matching TRBD2. Trimming cost V 4 bases and J 0 bases; bases outside gene matches: 5. The CDR3 length is 16 residues. Germline lookup yields CDR1 SGDLS and CDR2 YYNGEE. This CDR3 reads CASSIGLAASTDTQYF. The CDR3 bases are TGTGCCAGCAGCATAGGACTAGCGGCTAGCACAGATACGCAGTATTTT.

In this sample, this clonotype turned up a few times. V gene TRBV20-1 combines with J gene TRBJ1-1; possibly TRBD1 for D (5 bases). Germline V gene data show CDR1 as DFQATT and CDR2 as SNEGSKA (reference sequence). The V and J ends lost 0 bases and 2 bases respectively, with 13 bases between them. This CDR3 has 15 amino acids. The chain's CDR3 is CSAREARGVNTEAFF. The CDR3 DNA reads TGCAGTGCTAGAGAGGCTAGGGGTGTTAACACTGAAGCTTTCTTT.

This clonotype was observed a few times. The rearrangement links TRBV29-1 to TRBJ1-5, with 8 nucleotides matching TRBD1. Trimming cost V 4 bases and J 5 bases; bases outside gene matches: 4. The CDR3 loop spans 13 amino acids. Germline V gene lookup returns CDR1 SQVTM and CDR2 ANQGSEA. DNA of the CDR3: TGCAGCGTTGCGGGACAGGTTGATCAGCCCCAGCATTTT. Amino acid sequence: CSVAGQVDQPQHF.

V and J are TRBV5-1 and TRBJ2-1; D call uncertain. Trimming took off 6 bases at V and 0 bases at J, with 16 bases between the two ends. The V gene's germline CDR1 is SGHRS and CDR2 YFSETQ. The CDR3 runs to 16 residues. The CDR3 loop reads CASTTRFQSSYNEQFF. In DNA form, the CDR3 reads TGCGCCAGCACCACAAGGTTTCAGAGCTCCTACAATGAGCAGTTCTTC.